This is a list of T cell receptor beta chains from one sample in a study of CXCR3-negative and CXCR3-positive naive CD8 T cells. TCRdb reworked the 5' RACE reads into one entry per CDR3 protein, no DNA. Seen in this sample are 50,000 to 65,000 distinct CDR3 sequences; the ten most common clones hold under 0.9%. Specimen: naive CXCR3+ CD8+ T cells from blood. These receptors were taken from a human donor in good health. Some clones in this sample may be carry-over from other donors' samples. CDR3s include the opening cysteine and the closing phenylalanine or tryptophan. Fields, in order: clone size, V gene, J gene, CDR3 protein. Clone size is stated in some rows and not others, as once, few, many or a class when expanded.

>-|TRBV4-3|TRBJ2-2
CASSPRQGANTGELFF
>-|TRBV7-2|TRBJ2-7
CASRALAGTSVYEQYF
>-|TRBV6-2/TRBV6-3|TRBJ1-1
CASSPQPVRTEEAEAFF
>-|TRBV7-9|TRBJ2-1
CASSTTSDEQFF
>-|TRBV24-1|TRBJ2-3
CATGEGGPKDTQYF
>-|TRBV20-1|TRBJ2-3
CSARGLGTDTQYF
>-|TRBV19|TRBJ2-7
CASSIYQGTYEQYF
>-|TRBV6-6|TRBJ2-5
CASSPLGQISETQYF
>medium-sized|TRBV7-6|TRBJ2-2
CASSLDAGTGELFF
>-|TRBV28|TRBJ2-7
CASNLQGSTYEQYF
>-|TRBV7-9|TRBJ1-5
CASSFGDRYSNQPQHF
>-|TRBV27|TRBJ2-7
CASSSIGQLYEQYF
>-|TRBV6-6|TRBJ1-2
CASTDLGQSTGYGYTF
>-|TRBV6-5|TRBJ1-5
CASSPSTERNQPQHF
>-|TRBV4-1|TRBJ2-2
CASSQASETGELFF
>-|TRBV12-3/TRBV12-4|TRBJ2-7
CASSSRVGYEQYF
>-|TRBV7-9|TRBJ2-5
CASRGTRGGETQYF
>-|TRBV29-1|TRBJ2-2
CGVEEQNTGELFF
>-|TRBV29-1|TRBJ2-7
CSVAENSYEQYF
>-|TRBV9|TRBJ2-1
CASSKQGRSSSYNEQFF
>-|TRBV28|TRBJ1-1
CASSLSLQGVAFF
>-|TRBV11-2|TRBJ1-1
CASSLGWTYEAFF
>-|TRBV27|TRBJ1-3
CASSLSVTSGNTIYF
>-|TRBV2|TRBJ2-1
CASQDLGSGTGGNNEQFF
>-|TRBV4-2|TRBJ1-1
CASSQERLAGVTEAFF
>-|TRBV10-3|TRBJ1-1
CAIRNVRESDEAFF